The following is a TCR beta chain sequence with its context. V lost 4 bases, J lost 7 bases, and 8 bases stayed unmatched. This CDR3 has 15 residues. CDR1 and CDR2 from the germline V gene are MNHNY and SVGAGI (reference sequence). This entry belongs to a study of shared clonotypes between healthy human individuals. The data were produced by immunoSEQ multiplex PCR, yet TCRdb's version contains in-frame clones alone and is incomplete. This repertoire shows some 500,000 clones, 95% to 97% found once; its top ten account for about 0.068%. J is TRBJ2-2 and V is TRBV6-6; 8 bases map to TRBD1. The sequenced sample was naive CD4+ T cells sorted from blood. Subset noted: CD45RA+ positively selected. The sequence was collected from a woman aged 25 to 39 in good health. The CDR3 loop is CASSSPRGRGGELFF. Written as DNA, the CDR3 is TGTGCCAGCAGTTCCCCCAGGGGGCGAGGCGGGGAGCTGTTTTTT.